Below, one T cell receptor beta chain is given with its context. These data come from a study of T cell changes during pregnancy in multiple sclerosis. The protocol was immunoSEQ multiplex PCR, while the TCRdb copy is restricted to in-frame clones and leaves out a portion. The table records some 63,000 clones, about 91% of them present only once. Germline V gene lookup returns CDR1 SGHTA and CDR2 FQGTGA. This CDR3 is 16 amino acids long. The junction had 3 bases not matched to a gene; V was cut back by 5 bases and J by 0 bases. The chain employs TRBV7-3 and TRBJ2-3; 12 nucleotides align to TRBD2. The input for sequencing was peripheral blood, taken before pregnancy. This clonotype was sampled from a female donor with multiple sclerosis, enrolled in a pregnancy study. This CDR3 is CASSLGLAGSTDTQYF. CDR3 in DNA: TGTGCCAGCAGCCTCGGACTAGCGGGGAGCACAGATACGCAGTATTTT.